These 27 T cell receptor beta chains originate from one sample sequenced in a study of blood T cell repertoires in COVID-19. Only in-frame clones appear in the TCRdb table, and some are missing; sequencing was by immunoSEQ multiplex PCR. The data contain 150,000 to 200,000 clones, 70% to 90% of them seen just once; the ten biggest clones take up 11%. The source material was peripheral blood. These receptors were taken from an older woman with COVID-19, enrolled during active disease.

J is TRBJ1-4 and V is TRBV30; possibly TRBD1 for D (5 bases). V was clipped by 1 base and J by 7 bases, with 16 bases between them. This CDR3 spans 15 amino acids. The germline V gene encodes CDR1 GTSNPN and CDR2 SVGIG (reference sequence). The CDR3: CAWSAVKGISEKLFF. In DNA, the CDR3 is TGTGCCTGGAGTGCAGTCAAGGGGATTAGTGAAAAACTGTTTTTT.

The rearrangement joins TRBV5-4 to TRBJ1-4; 9 positions match TRBD1. The length of the CDR3 is 15 residues. Losses at the gene ends were 5 bases for V and 5 bases for J; bases not matched to a gene: 7. The germline V gene has CDR1 SGHNT and CDR2 YYREEE (reference sequence). DNA of the CDR3: TGTGCCAGCAGTTCCCCCGGGACAGGGAATGAAAAACTGTTTTTT. Protein: CASSSPGTGNEKLFF.

The V call is TRBV6-5, the J call TRBJ1-5, with 9 bases that match TRBD1. V was pared by 6 bases and J by 5 bases, with 8 bases of the junction left unmatched. The CDR3 is 15 amino acids. Germline V CDR1 and CDR2: MNHEY, SVGAGI. The CDR3 here is CASRPTGGGYQPQHF. In DNA form, the CDR3 reads TGTGCCAGCAGACCTACAGGGGGCGGGTATCAGCCCCAGCATTTT.

The V call is TRBV6-5, the J call TRBJ1-1; 8 nucleotides agree with TRBD1. Germline CDR1 and CDR2: MNHEY and SVGAGI. Trimming at V came to 0 bases and at J to 7 bases, leaving 4 bases not matched to a gene. The CDR3 extends over 14 amino acids. In DNA, the CDR3 is TGTGCCAGCAGTTACTCGAGGGGGACAGGTGAAGCTTTCTTT. Its protein product is CASSYSRGTGEAFF.

The chain is built from TRBV7-3 and TRBJ2-3; 8 bases line up with TRBD1. J gave up 0 bases and V 1 base, and 0 bases lay outside the gene matches. CDR1 and CDR2 (germline): SGHTA, FQGTGA. The CDR3 runs 15 residues. The CDR3 region is CASSLRDRSTDTQYF. The DNA for the CDR3 is TGTGCCAGCAGCTTAAGGGACAGGAGCACAGATACGCAGTATTTT.

V is TRBV28 and J is TRBJ1-2; TRBD1 is a possible D gene (6 bases). Germline CDR1 and CDR2: MDHEN and SYDVKM. The CDR3 sequence is 15 residues long. V was pared by 3 bases and J by 3 bases, with 14 bases between. The CDR3 sequence: CASSFGGARDYGYTF. CDR3 bases: TGTGCCAGCAGTTTCGGGGGGGCGCGGGACTATGGCTACACCTTC.

CDR3 residues: CASSFTVSYEQYF. CDR3 DNA sequence: TGTGCCAGCAGTTTTACGGTCTCCTACGAGCAGTACTTC. The rearrangement joins TRBV27 to TRBJ2-7; D remains unclear. This CDR3 spans 13 amino acids. Trimming removed 3 bases at V and 0 bases at J, with 6 bases between. The germline V gene has CDR1 MNHEY and CDR2 SMNVEV (reference sequence).

The chain combines TRBV28 with TRBJ2-7; D gene uncertain. Germline values: CDR1 MDHEN, CDR2 SYDVKM. The CDR3 covers 15 residues. V gave up 4 bases and J gave up 0 bases, with 13 bases separating them. The CDR3 here is CASSSVTKSSYEQYF. CDR3 sequence (DNA): TGTGCCAGCAGTTCAGTGACAAAGAGCTCCTACGAGCAGTACTTC.

This chain joins TRBV10-1 and TRBJ2-7; 8 nucleotides align to TRBD1. This CDR3 is 14 amino acids long. Trimming cost V 2 bases and J 5 bases; bases outside gene matches: 5. The germline V gene has CDR1 WNHNN and CDR2 SYGVQD (reference sequence). This CDR3 reads CASSERPGGNEQYF. Here the CDR3 DNA reads TGCGCCAGCAGTGAGAGGCCAGGGGGCAACGAGCAGTACTTC.

The V call is TRBV19, the J call TRBJ2-7; 7 bases are a match to TRBD2. The CDR3 loop spans 17 amino acids. CDR1 and CDR2 (germline): LNHDA, SQIVND (reference sequence). V was clipped by 1 base and J by 0 bases; unmatched bases: 9. The CDR3 DNA sequence: TGTGCCAGTAGTATAGGGCGGTGGCGGGAGAGCTCCTACGAGCAGTACTTC. It encodes CASSIGRWRESSYEQYF.

This clone was recorded only once. V usage is TRBV27 and J usage is TRBJ1-5; 9 nucleotides align to TRBD1. CDR1 and CDR2 from the germline V gene are MNHEY and SMNVEV (reference sequence). The CDR3 totals 15 residues. V shed 3 bases, J shed 7 bases, and the junction held 7 bases outside the gene matches. The CDR3 is CASSLGQGFGQPQHF. DNA of the CDR3: TGTGCCAGCAGTTTGGGACAGGGTTTCGGCCAGCCCCAGCATTTT.

The J gene is TRBJ1-2, the V gene TRBV12-3 or TRBV12-4, with unresolved D. The ends were cut back, 7 bases at V and 4 bases at J, with 13 bases in the middle. The CDR3 contains 13 residues. The CDR3 loop is CASTLHYSYGYTF. The DNA of the CDR3 is TGTGCCAGCACTTTGCACTATAGCTATGGCTACACCTTC.

This clone was seen once. V and J are TRBV3-1 (or the pseudogene TRBV3-2) and TRBJ2-3; TRBD1 is a possible D gene (6 bases). V lost 1 base and J 9 bases, leaving 8 bases between the germline ends. Germline V gene data show CDR1 as LGHDT and CDR2 as YNNKEL (reference sequence). The CDR3 length is 12 residues. This CDR3 reads CASSQGTGTQYF. DNA for the CDR3: TGTGCCAGCAGCCAAGGCACAGGGACGCAGTATTTT.

V gene TRBV28 combines with J gene TRBJ1-2; maybe TRBD1 (5 bases). The V gene's germline CDR1 is MDHEN and CDR2 SYDVKM. Trimming stripped 4 bases from V and 2 bases from J, with 5 bases between. This CDR3 contains 12 residues. Here the CDR3 DNA reads TGTGCCAGCAGTTACAGGAACTATGGCTACACCTTC. It yields the protein CASSYRNYGYTF.

The chain employs TRBV29-1 and TRBJ1-5; tentatively, D is TRBD1 (5 bases). Trimming shortened V by 7 bases and J by 4 bases, and 11 bases separated the two germline ends. Germline V gene data show CDR1 as SQVTM and CDR2 as ANQGSEA. The CDR3 runs to 12 residues. In DNA, the CDR3 is TGCAGCGCCGGGGGGGGAAATCAGCCCCAGCATTTT. It is translated as CSAGGGNQPQHF. The complete variable domain, with remaining parts taken from reference TRBV29-1 and TRBJ1-5, reads SAVISQKPSRDICQRGTSLTIQCQVDSQVTMMFWYRQQPGQSLTLIATANQGSEATYESGFVIDKFPISRPNLTFSTLTVSNMSPEDSSIYLCSAGGGNQPQHFGDGTRLSIL.

The chain joins TRBV27 to TRBJ1-5; D perhaps matches TRBD1 (5 bases). Trimming pared 2 bases from V and 5 bases from J, leaving 7 bases between. Germline values: CDR1 MNHEY, CDR2 SMNVEV (reference sequence). This CDR3 is 13 amino acids long. This chain's CDR3 is CASSLTGYQPQHF. CDR3 DNA: TGTGCCAGCAGTTTAACAGGTTATCAGCCCCAGCATTTT.

This chain uses TRBV6-1 with TRBJ1-5, with D uncertain. The CDR3 is made up of 13 amino acids. V was trimmed by 3 bases and J by 5 bases, leaving 8 bases between them. Germline lookup yields CDR1 MNHNS and CDR2 SASEGT. The CDR3 protein is CASSDNSHQPQHF. Here the CDR3 DNA reads TGTGCCAGCAGTGACAACAGCCATCAGCCCCAGCATTTT.

The chain has TRBV7-2 and TRBJ1-1, with 7 positions matching TRBD1. The CDR3 is 13 amino acids. After removal of 1 base from V and 11 bases from J, the junction contained 7 bases not matched to a gene. Germline assignment: CDR1 SGHTA and CDR2 FQGNSA. The CDR3 DNA is TGTGCCAGCAGCTTAGAGGGACAGCTGGCCGCTTTCTTT. It translates to CASSLEGQLAAFF.

This clone was seen just once. This chain uses TRBV11-3 with TRBJ2-7; no reliable D call. CDR1 SGHNT and CDR2 YENEEA come from the germline V gene. CDR3 length: 15 amino acids. V lost 2 bases, J lost 7 bases, and 18 bases lay in between. The CDR3 nucleotides are TGTGCCAGCAGCTTACCCGGCGAGACTCCGAGGGAGCAGTACTTC. Protein product: CASSLPGETPREQYF.

The chain couples TRBV10-3 to TRBJ2-5, with 7 bases fitting TRBD1. Germline trimming cut 2 bases from V and 7 bases from J; bases unmatched to any gene: 4. Germline loops: CDR1 ENHRY, CDR2 SYGVKD. This CDR3 comprises 13 residues. The CDR3 reads CAISEGDSGTQYF. The CDR3 DNA reads TGTGCCATCAGTGAGGGGGACAGTGGGACCCAGTACTTC.

The genes are TRBV9 and TRBJ2-2; 10 bases agree with TRBD1. The V gene end was trimmed by 1 base and the J gene end by 2 bases; junction bases not matched to a gene: 8. The CDR3 is 18 amino acids. Germline values: CDR1 SGDLS, CDR2 YYNGEE. The CDR3 DNA follows: TGTGCCAGCAGCGTACGAACTGGACAGGGGGGAAACACCGGGGAGCTGTTTTTT. Residues: CASSVRTGQGGNTGELFF. The whole variable domain, remainder taken from reference TRBV9 and TRBJ2-2, is DSGVTQTPKHLITATGQRVTLRCSPRSGDLSVYWYQQSLDQGLQFLIQYYNGEERAKGNILERFSAQQFPDLHSELNLSSLELGDSALYFCASSVRTGQGGNTGELFFGEGSRLTVL.

The chain joins TRBV27 to TRBJ1-1, with D uncertain. There are 14 residues in the CDR3. The V end lost 6 bases, the J end lost 0 bases, and 11 bases lay between the germline ends. The germline gives CDR1 MNHEY, CDR2 SMNVEV (reference sequence). CDR3 loop: CASSHLGVNTEAFF. The CDR3 DNA follows: TGTGCCAGCAGCCACCTCGGGGTGAACACTGAAGCTTTCTTT.

V usage is TRBV9 and J usage is TRBJ2-2; unclear D gene. V was shortened by 3 bases and J by 3 bases, with 12 bases between the two germline ends. This CDR3 contains 15 residues. Germline CDR1 and CDR2: SGDLS and YYNGEE. CDR3 protein: CASSGWATYTGELFF. CDR3 DNA sequence: TGTGCCAGCAGCGGGTGGGCTACCTACACCGGGGAGCTGTTTTTT.

The rearrangement joins TRBV7-2 to TRBJ2-3, with D perhaps TRBD2 (6 bases). The CDR3 covers 16 residues. The germline V and J ends were trimmed by 3 bases and 0 bases, with 13 bases remaining between them. CDR1 is SGHTA and CDR2 is FQGNSA in the germline V gene. The CDR3 sequence is CASSFGAGSSTDTQYF. The CDR3 DNA reads as TGTGCCAGCAGCTTTGGGGCGGGGTCTAGCACAGATACGCAGTATTTT. Full variable domain (outside the CDR3, taken from reference TRBV7-2 and TRBJ2-3): GAGVSQSPSNKVTEKGKDVELRCDPISGHTALYWYRQSLGQGLEFLIYFQGNSAPDKSGLPSDRFSAERTGGSVSTLTIQRTQQEDSAVYLCASSFGAGSSTDTQYFGPGTRLTVL.

A single count supports this clone. DNA for the CDR3: TGTGCCAGCGTTACAGTAGGATTTTATGGCTACACCTTC. The encoded protein is CASVTVGFYGYTF. The chain couples TRBV28 to TRBJ1-2, with D uncertain. The V gene lost 8 bases and the J gene lost 5 bases, with 15 bases spanning the gap. The V gene's germline CDR1 is MDHEN and CDR2 SYDVKM. There are 13 residues in the CDR3.

The V call is TRBV7-8, the J call TRBJ2-1, with D hard to call. Trimming removed 1 base from V and 6 bases from J, with 7 bases in between. The CDR3 is 13 amino acids. The germline V gene encodes CDR1 SGHVS and CDR2 FQNEAQ. The CDR3 spells CASSLVHGNEQFF. DNA of the CDR3: TGTGCCAGCAGCTTAGTTCACGGCAATGAGCAGTTCTTC.

This clone has only one observation. The chain joins TRBV29-1 to TRBJ1-4; 10 bases fit TRBD1. Trimming cost V 6 bases and J 3 bases; bases outside gene matches: 7. CDR1 and CDR2 (germline): SQVTM, ANQGSEA. This CDR3 has 15 residues. The CDR3 loop is CSVAGQGPPNEKLFF. CDR3 DNA: TGCAGCGTCGCGGGACAGGGGCCTCCTAATGAAAAACTGTTTTTT. Filled out from reference TRBV29-1 and TRBJ1-4, the complete variable domain reads SAVISQKPSRDICQRGTSLTIQCQVDSQVTMMFWYRQQPGQSLTLIATANQGSEATYESGFVIDKFPISRPNLTFSTLTVSNMSPEDSSIYLCSVAGQGPPNEKLFFGSGTQLSVL.